This paragraph covers one T cell receptor beta chain sequence. This sample was taken from a study of blood T cell repertoires in COVID-19. Study details: The United States, Italy and Spain were the sources of the acute and convalescent COVID-19 samples.

Authors' methods: Amplified reference gene primers provided the basis for estimating nucleated cell counts. Libraries were prepared by immunoSEQ multiplex PCR; TCRdb keeps only in-frame clonotypes and omits some of them. The DNA was the basis for D and trimming; V, J and clone size are from that table. The table shows more than 70,000 clones, with roughly 83% occurring only once. The CDR3 runs to 13 residues. V shed 5 bases, J shed 3 bases, and the junction held 1 base outside the gene matches. Germline-derived CDR1 and CDR2 are MNHEY and SVGEGT. This TCR was recovered from a human donor in a cohort sampled during active COVID-19. The chain joins TRBV6-2 or TRBV6-3 to TRBJ2-5; 9 bases map to TRBD1. Specimen: peripheral blood. The CDR3 region is CASSRDREETQYF. The CDR3 nucleotides are TGTGCCAGCAGTAGGGACAGGGAAGAGACCCAGTACTTC.